What follows are 16 T cell receptor beta chains derived from one specimen sequenced in a study of human T cells and chemical hapten exposure (dated by TCRdb to the early 2020s). The meaning of the sample's time point label: patch test 1, 2 weeks after DPC sensitization. The treatment or condition label, read with the paper, signifies: therapeutic diphenylcyclopropenone sensitization with weekly scalp DPC. The receptor library was made with RACE. The reads were generated on a NextSeq 500. The public reads were run again by TCRdb, first through fastp at Q25 and then through MiXCR, and only productive beta chains were kept. A single entry per CDR3 protein holds the most common genes and DNA from its merged rows. This sample is represented by just under 350,000 distinct CDR3 sequences; around 6.9% of them were singletons. The ten largest account for 8.4% of the sample. This sample comprised whole blood, obtained in connection with sensitization to the hapten diphenylcyclopropenone (DPC). These receptor sequences come from a woman younger than 30 with alopecia areata. Some clones in this sample may be carry-over from other donors' samples.

The chain carries TRBV20-1 and TRBJ1-3, with unresolved D. Germline CDR1 reads DFQATT; CDR2 reads SNEGSKA (reference sequence). V lost 3 bases and J lost 0, with 12 bases in between. This CDR3 comprises 15 residues. CDR3 coding DNA: TGCAGTGCTAGGTCGACTGGCATCTCTGGAAACACCATATATTTT. As protein: CSARSTGISGNTIYF.

In this sample, this clonotype turned up many times. The chain recombines TRBV4-3 with TRBJ2-3; the D gene is possibly TRBD1 (6 bases). The CDR3 runs to 13 residues. The ends were cut back, 3 bases at V and 5 bases at J, with 9 bases in the middle. The germline V gene has CDR1 LGHNA and CDR2 YSLEER. The CDR3 spells CASSQQQGDTQYF. CDR3 nucleotides: TGCGCCAGCAGCCAGCAACAGGGAGATACGCAGTATTTT.

This clonotype has a handful of counts. The chain has TRBV7-9 and TRBJ1-1, with a possible D match to TRBD1 (5 bases). CDR1 SEHNR and CDR2 FQNEAQ come from the germline V gene (reference sequence). The V gene lost 6 bases and the J gene lost 7 bases, with 18 bases spanning the gap. The CDR3 extends over 14 amino acids. The CDR3 DNA sequence: TGTGCCAGCAGTCAAACCCGACAGCTCAGTGAAGCTTTCTTT. It codes for CASSQTRQLSEAFF.

This clonotype was observed a few times. The V gene is TRBV6-5, the J gene TRBJ2-6; no definite D call. Germline values: CDR1 MNHEY, CDR2 SVGAGI. The CDR3 spans 20 residues. The V end lost 2 bases, the J end lost 1 base, and 21 bases lay between the germline ends. The CDR3 coding sequence is TGTGCCAGCAGTTACATCGCGGACGCCCAAGGCGTTTCTGGGGCCAACGTCCTGACTTTC. Its translation: CASSYIADAQGVSGANVLTF.

This clonotype was counted ten times or more. The V gene is TRBV6-2 or TRBV6-3, the J gene TRBJ2-3; D remains unclear. Trimming cost V 2 bases and J 2 bases, with 14 bases left between them. The germline gives CDR1 MNHEY, CDR2 SVGEGT. This CDR3 is built from 16 residues. The CDR3: CASSYEKGSNTDTQYF. The CDR3 bases are TGTGCCAGCAGTTACGAGAAAGGATCCAACACAGATACGCAGTATTTT.

Many counts were recorded for this clonotype. The genes are TRBV24-1 and TRBJ1-5; 8 nucleotides line up with TRBD1. The CDR3 has 12 amino acids. V dropped 8 bases and J dropped 7; count of bases not matched to a gene: 3. The germline V gene has CDR1 KGHDR and CDR2 SFDVKD. CDR3 sequence reads: CATNDRGQPQHF. The CDR3 DNA reads TGTGCCACCAACGACAGGGGACAGCCCCAGCATTTT.

The V and J genes are TRBV6-2 or TRBV6-3 and TRBJ1-5; D perhaps matches TRBD1 (5 bases). The CDR3 loop spans 12 amino acids. Trimming took 11 bases from V and 3 from J, leaving 11 bases between them. Germline loops: CDR1 MNHEY, CDR2 SVGEGT. The CDR3 DNA follows: TGTGCCCACGGGGCCGACAATCAGCCCCAGCATTTT. Encoded protein: CAHGADNQPQHF.

This clonotype occurred a few times. This chain connects TRBV11-2 to TRBJ1-5; 7 bases line up with TRBD1. The CDR3 loop spans 15 amino acids. V trimming: 3 bases; J trimming: 2 bases; junction bases outside the gene matches: 4. Germline values: CDR1 SGHAT, CDR2 FQNNGV. CDR3: CASSLDTGGNQPQHF. CDR3 bases: TGTGCCAGCAGCTTGGATACAGGGGGCAATCAGCCCCAGCATTTT.

This clonotype has at least ten counts. The V call is TRBV12-3 or TRBV12-4, the J call TRBJ2-7; 7 positions agree with TRBD2. The CDR3 covers 15 residues. The junction had 5 bases not matched to a gene; V was cut back by 3 bases and J by 0 bases. Here the CDR3 reads CASSLRAGISYEQYF. As DNA, the CDR3 is TGTGCCAGCAGTTTGAGAGCGGGGATCTCCTACGAGCAGTACTTC.

This clonotype was recorded many times. V is TRBV7-6 and J is TRBJ2-1; 7 bases map to TRBD1. The trim removed 4 bases at V and 7 bases at J, leaving 10 bases unmatched. Germline V gene lookup returns CDR1 SGHVS and CDR2 FNYEAQ. The CDR3 is 15 residues long. CDR3 residues: CASSSTRTGGNEQFF. Written as DNA, the CDR3 is TGTGCCAGCAGCTCCACTCGGACAGGAGGAAATGAGCAGTTCTTC.

This clonotype was counted between two and nine times. This chain links TRBV7-9 with TRBJ2-6; D call uncertain. Trimming pared 7 bases from V and 4 bases from J, leaving 11 bases between. Germline CDR1 and CDR2: SEHNR and FQNEAQ (reference sequence). This CDR3 has 14 residues. CDR3 residues: CASIPAAGANVLTF. The CDR3 DNA sequence: TGTGCCAGCATCCCCGCCGCAGGGGCCAACGTCCTGACTTTC.

This clonotype came up a few times. This sequence joins TRBV12-5 and TRBJ1-1; TRBD1 agrees at 9 bases. The CDR3 extends over 13 amino acids. The trim removed 10 bases at V and 5 bases at J, leaving 8 bases unmatched. Germline-derived CDR1 and CDR2 are LGHNT and FRNRAP. The CDR3 DNA follows: TGTGCTACTAATTCACAGGGGGCGACTGAAGCTTTCTTT. This encodes CATNSQGATEAFF.

This clonotype has at least ten counts. The chain carries TRBV28 and TRBJ2-1; D is possibly TRBD2 (6 bases). The CDR3 totals 14 residues. V was cut by 2 bases and J by 6 bases, with 11 bases left in between. Germline CDR1 MDHEN, CDR2 SYDVKM. The CDR3: CASSLIGGSNEQFF. As DNA, the CDR3 is TGTGCCAGCAGTTTAATTGGGGGGTCCAATGAGCAGTTCTTC.

This clonotype occurred many times. The gene calls are TRBV3-1 and TRBJ2-5, with unresolved D. Germline V gene data show CDR1 as LGHDT and CDR2 as YNNKEL (reference sequence). The CDR3 loop spans 11 amino acids. V was cut by 1 base and J by 4 bases, with 1 base left in between. DNA of the CDR3: TGTGCCAGCAGCCAAGCAGAGACCCAGTACTTC. It is translated as CASSQAETQYF.

This clonotype has a count of ten or more. This chain's CDR3 is CASSFGIQETQYF. For the CDR3, the DNA is TGTGCCAGCAGCTTCGGGATCCAAGAGACCCAGTACTTC. The V and J genes are TRBV7-6 and TRBJ2-5, with TRBD2 as a possible D gene (5 bases). CDR3 length equals 13 residues. The V gene's germline CDR1 is SGHVS and CDR2 FNYEAQ. V was pared by 3 bases and J by 1 base, with 6 bases between.

CDR3 residues: CASSQPDKALRYGYTF. The CDR3 DNA reads TGCGCCAGCAGCCAGCCCGACAAGGCTTTACGCTATGGCTACACCTTC. The genes are TRBV4-1 and TRBJ1-2; D is ambiguous. Trimming took off 3 bases at V and 4 bases at J, with 18 bases between the two ends. Germline CDR1 MGHRA, CDR2 YSYEKL. This CDR3 spans 16 amino acids.